The rows below give T cell receptor beta chains drawn from one sample of a study of Ad26.COV2.S vaccination and SARS-CoV-2 variants. Measured with immunoSEQ multiplex PCR; TCRdb has only the in-frame clones, and not every one. This table holds fewer than 500,000 clones, approximately 92% found once. Specimen: peripheral blood, collected in a trial of Ad26.COV2.S vaccine versus placebo. The receptors here all came from a person between 18 and 59 years old who received the Ad26.COV2.S COVID-19 vaccine or a placebo. Each CDR3 is given with its conserved first and last residue. Each record gives: V gene, J gene, D gene, clone size, CDR3 protein, CDR3 DNA. The D gene is left open where the match is weak. Size values are once, few and many counts, or a class for expanded clones, and some rows have none.

TRBV7-9	TRBJ2-3	NA	NA	CASSLARGADTQYF	TGTGCCAGCAGCTTAGCTCGCGGGGCAGATACGCAGTATTTT
TRBV7-9	TRBJ2-3	TRBD2	NA	CASSLGIWEGPHTTDTQYF	TGTGCCAGCAGCTTAGGTATCTGGGAGGGCCCTCATACCACAGATACGCAGTATTTT
TRBV7-9	TRBJ2-7	NA	once	CASSVLGGAYEQYF	TGTGCCAGCAGCGTACTAGGTGGGGCCTACGAGCAGTACTTC
TRBV12-5	TRBJ1-5	NA	NA	CASGQNQPQHF	TGTGCTAGTGGTCAAAATCAGCCCCAGCATTTT
TRBV28	TRBJ2-2	NA	NA	CASSIGPSTGELFF	TGTGCCAGCAGTATAGGACCTTCCACCGGGGAGCTGTTTTTT
TRBV7-8	TRBJ2-7	NA	NA	CASSLGTYAQYF	TGTGCCAGCAGCTTAGGGACGTACGCGCAGTACTTC
TRBV24-1	TRBJ2-7	TRBD1	NA	CATSEGQGASYEQYF	TGTGCCACCAGTGAAGGACAGGGGGCTTCCTACGAGCAGTACTTC
TRBV2	TRBJ2-2	TRBD2	NA	CASSEKAGGSGELFF	TGTGCCAGCAGTGAAAAAGCGGGAGGATCCGGGGAGCTGTTTTTT
TRBV7-9	TRBJ2-2	TRBD1	NA	CASSRGTGRTGELFF	TGTGCCAGCAGCCGAGGGACAGGGAGGACCGGGGAGCTGTTTTTT
TRBV19	TRBJ1-2	NA	NA	CASSNPGHHNYGYTF	TGTGCCAGTAGTAATCCGGGACACCACAACTATGGCTACACCTTC
TRBV5-4	TRBJ1-2	NA	NA	CASSLEGGASNYGYTF	TGTGCCAGCAGTCTGGAGGGGGGGGCCTCTAACTATGGCTACACCTTC
TRBV7-2	TRBJ2-2	NA	NA	CASSRAGTGELFF	TGTGCCAGCAGTCGAGCGGGCACCGGGGAGCTGTTTTTT
TRBV5-5	TRBJ2-7	NA	NA	CATRRQPTYEQYF	TGTGCCACCAGACGACAGCCCACCTACGAGCAGTACTTC
TRBV10-3	TRBJ1-1	NA	NA	CAISDDGMNTEAFF	TGTGCCATCAGCGACGACGGCATGAACACTGAAGCTTTCTTT
TRBV27	TRBJ2-2	TRBD2	NA	CASSKGLAGGSTGELFF	TGTGCCAGCAGTAAGGGACTAGCGGGAGGTTCCACCGGGGAGCTGTTTTTT
TRBV27	TRBJ2-7	TRBD2	NA	CASSLGAGGRYEQYF	TGTGCCAGCAGTTTAGGAGCGGGAGGTCGCTACGAGCAGTACTTC
TRBV3-1/TRBV3-2	TRBJ2-1	TRBD1	NA	CASSLIPRDRGNNEQFF	TGTGCCAGCAGCCTCATACCCCGGGACAGGGGTAACAATGAGCAGTTCTTC
TRBV7-9	TRBJ1-2	NA	few	CASSLLWEKEGYTF	TGTGCCAGCAGTCTCCTTTGGGAGAAAGAAGGCTACACCTTC
TRBV6-2/TRBV6-3	TRBJ1-1	TRBD1	NA	CASSYHRGLNTEAFF	TGTGCCAGCAGTTATCACAGGGGCCTGAACACTGAAGCTTTCTTT
TRBV20-1	TRBJ2-5	NA	NA	CSASFGETQYF	TGCAGTGCTAGTTTTGGGGAGACCCAGTACTTC
TRBV27	TRBJ2-3	TRBD2	NA	CASSRTSGSKWRADTQYF	TGTGCCAGCAGTCGGACTAGCGGGAGTAAATGGAGGGCAGATACGCAGTATTTT
TRBV6-5	TRBJ1-6	NA	NA	CASSSVLSYNSPLHF	TGTGCCAGCAGTTCAGTCCTCAGCTATAATTCACCCCTCCACTTT
TRBV29-1	TRBJ1-4	NA	NA	CSVAVGSANEKLFF	TGCAGCGTTGCGGTCGGGTCGGCTAATGAAAAACTGTTTTTT
TRBV4-3	TRBJ2-1	TRBD2	NA	CASSQDRGRAKLAGFYNEQFF	TGCGCCAGCAGCCAAGATAGAGGGCGGGCCAAACTAGCGGGATTCTACAATGAGCAGTTCTTC
TRBV5-1	TRBJ2-5	NA	NA	CASSTGTIKETQYF	TGCGCCAGCAGCACCGGGACAATTAAAGAGACCCAGTACTTC
TRBV3-1/TRBV3-2	TRBJ1-2	NA	NA	CASSLGHSFGYTF	TGTGCCAGCAGCCTAGGACATTCGTTCGGCTACACCTTC
TRBV3-1/TRBV3-2	TRBJ2-1	NA	NA	CASSRSQTQFF	TGTGCCAGCAGCCGCTCACAAACGCAGTTCTTC
TRBV19	TRBJ2-3	NA	NA	CASSMGLTDTQYF	TGTGCCAGTAGTATGGGACTCACAGATACGCAGTATTTT
TRBV4-2	TRBJ1-1	NA	NA	CASSQRSNAEAFF	TGTGCCAGCAGCCAACGGAGTAACGCTGAAGCTTTCTTT
TRBV3-1/TRBV3-2	TRBJ1-1	TRBD1	NA	CASSQGSQGSNTEAFF	TGTGCCAGCAGCCAAGGGTCACAGGGGTCTAACACTGAAGCTTTCTTT
TRBV7-9	TRBJ2-1	TRBD2	NA	CASSLAREGSREQFF	TGTGCCAGCAGCTTAGCGCGGGAGGGGAGTCGTGAGCAGTTCTTC
TRBV30	TRBJ1-5	TRBD1	NA	CAWSLDRAQPQHF	TGTGCCTGGAGTCTGGACAGGGCACAGCCCCAGCATTTT
TRBV7-6	TRBJ2-7	NA	NA	CASSPGAGAGTYEQYF	TGTGCCAGCAGCCCAGGTGCCGGGGCCGGGACCTACGAGCAGTACTTC
TRBV4-3	TRBJ1-3	TRBD1	NA	CASSAGRGSGNTIYF	TGCGCCAGCAGCGCTGGCAGGGGGTCTGGAAACACCATATATTTT
TRBV7-2	TRBJ2-3	NA	NA	CASGTRGDTQYF	TGTGCCAGCGGGACCAGGGGAGATACGCAGTATTTT
TRBV3-1/TRBV3-2	TRBJ2-7	TRBD2	NA	CASSQDGTGGPEQYF	TGTGCCAGCAGCCAAGATGGGACGGGGGGGCCCGAGCAGTACTTC
TRBV7-2	TRBJ2-1	TRBD2	NA	CASSQSGRSHNEQFF	TGTGCCAGCAGCCAGAGCGGGAGATCCCACAATGAGCAGTTCTTC
TRBV15	TRBJ1-4	NA	NA	CATSRDMISTTTNEKLFF	TGTGCCACCAGCAGAGATATGATCTCTACCACAACTAATGAAAAACTGTTTTTT
TRBV5-4	TRBJ2-7	TRBD1	NA	CASSLGQGEYEQYF	TGTGCCAGCAGCTTGGGGCAGGGGGAGTACGAGCAGTACTTC
TRBV19	TRBJ1-3	NA	NA	CASSTGGSGNTIYF	TGTGCCAGTAGTACGGGGGGCTCTGGAAACACCATATATTTT
TRBV18	TRBJ1-1	TRBD1	NA	CASSPTGTGGEAFF	TGTGCCAGCTCACCTACCGGGACAGGGGGTGAAGCTTTCTTT
TRBV28	TRBJ1-4	NA	NA	CASSLGRLNEKLFF	TGTGCCAGCAGTTTAGGGCGGCTAAATGAAAAACTGTTTTTT
TRBV4-3	TRBJ2-5	NA	NA	CASSQERFSGTQYF	TGCGCCAGCAGCCAAGAACGGTTTTCGGGGACCCAGTACTTC
TRBV7-6	TRBJ2-7	NA	NA	CASSLGQEVGEQYF	TGTGCCAGCAGCTTAGGGCAGGAGGTCGGCGAGCAGTACTTC
TRBV4-3	TRBJ2-1	TRBD2	NA	CASSQGISGRASNEQFF	TGCGCCAGCAGCCAGGGGATTAGCGGGAGGGCCAGTAATGAGCAGTTCTTC
TRBV7-2	TRBJ1-3	NA	NA	CASSFGGSGNTIYF	TGTGCCAGCAGCTTCGGGGGCTCTGGAAACACCATATATTTT
TRBV25-1	TRBJ1-5	NA	few	CASSEYFSNQPQHF	TGTGCCAGCAGTGAATATTTTAGCAATCAGCCCCAGCATTTT
TRBV5-4	TRBJ2-2	TRBD2	NA	CASSLGSGRTGELFF	TGTGCCAGCAGCTTGGGGAGCGGGAGAACCGGGGAGCTGTTTTTT
TRBV12-3/TRBV12-4	TRBJ1-2	NA	NA	CASSPGANYGYTF	TGTGCCAGCAGTCCAGGGGCTAACTATGGCTACACCTTC
TRBV21-1	TRBJ1-5	NA	few	CASSSINRTNQPQHF	TGTGCCAGCAGTTCTATCAACAGGACTAATCAGCCCCAGCATTTT
TRBV6-6	TRBJ2-3	NA	NA	CASSYSLGTSTDTQYF	TGTGCCAGCAGTTACTCGCTCGGGACTAGCACAGATACGCAGTATTTT
TRBV18	TRBJ2-7	TRBD2	few	CASSPRTSGTYEQYF	TGTGCCAGCTCACCCAGGACTAGCGGGACCTACGAGCAGTACTTC
TRBV7-9	TRBJ2-1	NA	NA	CASSFGYAIDEQFF	TGTGCCAGCAGCTTTGGGTACGCGATCGATGAGCAGTTCTTC
TRBV5-1	TRBJ2-6	NA	NA	CASSLDGYPSGANVLTF	TGCGCCAGCAGCTTGGACGGCTACCCGTCTGGGGCCAACGTCCTGACTTTC
TRBV6-5	TRBJ2-1	TRBD1	NA	CASSFRPGTGANEQFF	TGTGCCAGCAGTTTCCGTCCAGGGACAGGGGCCAATGAGCAGTTCTTC
TRBV4-3	TRBJ2-7	TRBD2	NA	CASSQDLLAGSYEQYF	TGCGCCAGCAGCCAAGATCTACTAGCGGGTTCCTACGAGCAGTACTTC